One sample yielded the 26 T cell receptor beta chains listed below, sequenced in a study of vaccination and CD4 T cells after COVID-19. These TCRs' antigens remain unknown. Sequencing of cultured CD4+ T cell DNA used the Oncomine TCR Beta short-read assay. MiXCR, run by TCRdb on the PCR reads, gives a single entry per CDR3 protein. The sample records 13,000 or so distinct CDR3 sequences, 35% to 55% being singletons. Treatment defined: roughly 11-day PBMC culture with coronavirus spike peptide pools or control peptides (ViraFEST assay). The sequencing input was CD4+ T cells from blood, cultured in vitro. The source is a human donor who had recovered from COVID-19.

In this sample, this clonotype turned up a few times. The chain employs TRBV7-9 and TRBJ1-1; D uncertain. Germline V gives CDR1 SEHNR, CDR2 FQNEAQ (reference sequence). This CDR3 spans 13 amino acids. V lost 2 bases and J lost 4, with 8 bases in between. CDR3 region: CASSLLWGTEAFF. The CDR3 DNA follows: TGTGCCAGCAGCTTATTATGGGGCACTGAAGCTTTCTTT. The full variable domain, with the rest looked up from reference TRBV7-9 and TRBJ1-1, is DTGVSQNPRHKITKRGQNVTFRCDPISEHNRLYWYRQTLGQGPEFLTYFQNEAQLEKSRLLSDRFSAERPKGSFSTLEIQRTEQGDSAMYLCASSLLWGTEAFFGQGTRLTVV.

The rearrangement links TRBV11-2 to TRBJ1-2, with TRBD1 identical over 7 bases. The CDR3 is 16 amino acids. Trimming removed 6 bases from V and 5 bases from J; junction bases left unmatched: 15. From germline, CDR1 is SGHAT and CDR2 FQNNGV. The CDR3 nucleotides read TGTGCCAGCAGACGAGTAGGGGCAGGGGGGAAGTATGGCTACACCTTC. It is translated as CASRRVGAGGKYGYTF.

This rearrangement joins TRBV11-2 to TRBJ1-2, with D maybe TRBD1 (5 bases). With 2 bases removed from V and 3 bases from J, the gap between germline ends came to 13 bases. CDR3 length equals 15 residues. Germline lookup yields CDR1 SGHAT and CDR2 FQNNGV. DNA of the CDR3: TGTGCCAGCAGCTTATCCCAAACAGGTTACTATGGCTACACCTTC. It encodes CASSLSQTGYYGYTF.

This clonotype was counted between two and nine times. V and J are TRBV6-1 and TRBJ2-3; 9 nucleotides agree with TRBD1. Germline CDR1 MNHNS, CDR2 SASEGT. Trimming removed 5 bases from V and 3 bases from J; junction bases left unmatched: 6. The CDR3 covers 15 residues. CDR3 region: CASSQWDRVTDTQYF. Written as DNA, the CDR3 is TGTGCCAGCAGTCAATGGGACAGGGTAACAGATACGCAGTATTTT.

This clonotype was detected only a few times. The chain joins TRBV7-2 to TRBJ1-6; perhaps TRBD1 as D (5 bases). Germline CDR1 SGHTA, CDR2 FQGNSA. Trimming left V 3 bases short and J 0 bases short, with 21 bases between. This CDR3 contains 20 residues. CDR3 in amino acids: CASSFTGGGRIFSYNSPLHF. The CDR3 region has the DNA TGTGCCAGCAGCTTCACCGGGGGGGGACGGATTTTCTCCTATAATTCACCCCTCCACTTT.

This clonotype showed up just a few times. The chain combines TRBV6-1 with TRBJ2-7; D possibly corresponds to TRBD1 (5 bases). Between the trimmed V and J ends, which lost 4 bases and 5 bases, there was a span of 9 bases. Germline lookup yields CDR1 MNHNS and CDR2 SASEGT. The CDR3 is made up of 12 amino acids. The CDR3 DNA follows: TGTGCCAGCAGTGTACTCAGGGACGAGCAGTACTTC. Its translation is CASSVLRDEQYF.

This clonotype was counted once. V usage is TRBV5-1 and J usage is TRBJ2-7, with TRBD1 as a possible D gene (5 bases). The germline V and J ends were trimmed by 3 bases and 12 bases, with 22 bases remaining between them. The V gene's germline CDR1 is SGHRS and CDR2 YFSETQ. CDR3 length equals 14 residues. CDR3 in DNA: TGCGCCAGCAGCTCCTCGTCCCTCCAGGGCGAGTGGTACTTC. Its translation is CASSSSSLQGEWYF.

The chain carries TRBV11-3 and TRBJ1-5, with D unclear. V dropped 0 bases and J dropped 3 bases, with 6 bases sitting between them. The V gene's germline CDR1 is SGHNT and CDR2 YENEEA. There are 14 residues in the CDR3. CDR3 nucleotide sequence: TGTGCCAGCAGCTTAGAGGGAGACAATCAGCCCCAGCATTTT. Its protein product is CASSLEGDNQPQHF.

The chain couples TRBV6-1 to TRBJ1-2; the match to TRBD1 covers 8 bases. This CDR3 is built from 13 residues. Germline CDR1 and CDR2: MNHNS and SASEGT. After removal of 6 bases from V and 4 bases from J, the junction contained 4 bases not matched to a gene. The CDR3 bases are TGTGCCAGCAGCGTCGACAGGGGCTATGGCTACACCTTC. Residues: CASSVDRGYGYTF.

This chain links TRBV6-1 with TRBJ2-6; a possible D gene is TRBD1 (6 bases). From germline, CDR1 is MNHNS and CDR2 SASEGT. Trimming removed 6 bases from V and 4 bases from J, with 22 bases in between. The CDR3 contains 18 residues. CDR3 DNA: TGTGCCAGCAGGACAGGTTCTAGGGTGTCGGCCGGGGCCAACGTCCTGACTTTC. It yields the protein CASRTGSRVSAGANVLTF.

The chain is built from TRBV5-1 and TRBJ2-3; 8 nucleotides match TRBD1. J gave up 3 bases and V 5 bases, and 8 bases lay outside the gene matches. The CDR3 loop spans 15 amino acids. CDR1 and CDR2 from the germline V gene are SGHRS and YFSETQ. The CDR3 region is CASSSTGGGTDTQYF. In DNA, the CDR3 is TGCGCCAGCAGTTCTACAGGGGGAGGAACAGATACGCAGTATTTT.

In its sample, this clonotype was seen a few times. The chain joins TRBV29-1 to TRBJ1-1; D remains unclear. This CDR3 is 11 amino acids long. V was pared by 0 bases and J by 12 bases, with 11 bases between. The germline V gene has CDR1 SQVTM and CDR2 ANQGSEA. The CDR3 region is CSVEDSLRPFF. The CDR3 bases are TGCAGCGTTGAAGACTCCCTTCGGCCTTTCTTT. Supplemented by reference TRBV29-1 and TRBJ1-1, the full variable domain reads SAVISQKPSRDICQRGTSLTIQCQVDSQVTMMFWYRQQPGQSLTLIATANQGSEATYESGFVIDKFPISRPNLTFSTLTVSNMSPEDSSIYLCSVEDSLRPFFGQGTRLTVV.

V is TRBV2 and J is TRBJ1-4; TRBD1 is a possible D gene (6 bases). This CDR3 contains 14 residues. Between the trimmed V and J ends, which lost 5 bases and 8 bases, there was a span of 15 bases. Germline CDR1 SNHLY, CDR2 FYNNEI. In DNA, the CDR3 is TGTGCCAGCAGTCCCCAGGGGATTGACGAAAAACTGTTTTTT. It yields the protein CASSPQGIDEKLFF. Based on the CDR3 plus reference TRBV2 and TRBJ1-4, the full variable domain is EPEVTQTPSHQVTQMGQEVILRCVPISNHLYFYWYRQILGQKVEFLVSFYNNEISEKSEIFDDQFSVERPDGSNFTLKIRSTKLEDSAMYFCASSPQGIDEKLFFGSGTQLSVL.

This clonotype has only a few counts. CDR3 coding DNA: TGTGCCAGCAGTTTAACCGCGGGAATCGGGGGCTACACCTTC. It specifies CASSLTAGIGGYTF. The genes are TRBV27 and TRBJ1-2; D is unresolved. The V end was cut by 2 bases, the J end by 8 bases, with 15 bases between. CDR3 size: 14 residues. Germline V gene sequence: CDR1 MNHEY, CDR2 SMNVEV (reference sequence).

V gene TRBV6-2 or TRBV6-3 combines with J gene TRBJ1-5, with D unresolved. Germline CDR1 is MNHEY and CDR2 is SVGEGT. The CDR3 has 20 residues. Trimming pared 7 bases from V and 0 bases from J, leaving 28 bases between. The CDR3 DNA reads as TGTGCCAGCACTTCTCACTGGTCAGGCCGACAATCTTATAGCAATCAGCCCCAGCATTTT. Amino acid sequence: CASTSHWSGRQSYSNQPQHF.

This clonotype was seen more than once but under ten times. V is TRBV19 and J is TRBJ1-2; 9 bases are shared with TRBD1. The junction had 9 bases not matched to a gene; V was cut back by 8 bases and J by 2 bases. The length of the CDR3 is 15 residues. Per germline, CDR1 LNHDA and CDR2 SQIVND (reference sequence). In nucleotides, the CDR3 is TGTGCCAGTTCAGGGCAGACAGGGGGGAACTATGGCTACACCTTC. As protein: CASSGQTGGNYGYTF.

The rearrangement uses TRBV7-9 and TRBJ2-3, with 11 nucleotides matching TRBD2. Germline V gives CDR1 SEHNR, CDR2 FQNEAQ (reference sequence). J lost 5 bases, V lost 1 base, and 8 bases had no gene match. The CDR3 consists of 17 residues. CDR3 sequence: CASSLGRLAGLEDTQYF. The CDR3 DNA sequence: TGTGCCAGCAGCTTAGGCCGACTAGCGGGGTTGGAAGATACGCAGTATTTT.

The chain combines TRBV12-5 with TRBJ1-1; maybe TRBD1 (6 bases). This CDR3 has 17 residues. Germline V lookup: CDR1 LGHNT, CDR2 FRNRAP. Trimming stripped 0 bases from V and 0 bases from J, with 14 bases between. In DNA form, the CDR3 reads TGTGCTAGTGGTTTGGTATTGGGGGCCGGAATGAACACTGAAGCTTTCTTT. Protein: CASGLVLGAGMNTEAFF. Filled out from reference TRBV12-5 and TRBJ1-1, the complete variable domain reads DARVTQTPRHKVTEMGQEVTMRCQPILGHNTVFWYRQTMMQGLELLAYFRNRAPLDDSGMPKDRFSAEMPDATLATLKIQPSEPRDSAVYFCASGLVLGAGMNTEAFFGQGTRLTVV.

This clonotype has only a few counts. The chain couples TRBV7-2 to TRBJ1-2; TRBD1 matches 9 bases. J was trimmed by 5 bases and V by 4 bases; bases with no gene match: 8. This CDR3 region has 15 residues. Germline V gene data show CDR1 as SGHTA and CDR2 as FQGNSA. The CDR3, as DNA: TGTGCCAGCAGCTCAAGGACAGGGGTATGGTATGGCTACACCTTC. It codes for CASSSRTGVWYGYTF.

This clonotype was seen a handful of times. The J gene is TRBJ1-2, the V gene TRBV6-1, with D possibly being TRBD1 (5 bases). This CDR3 is built from 13 residues. V lost 3 bases, J lost 9 bases, and 14 bases lay in between. The V gene's germline CDR1 is MNHNS and CDR2 SASEGT. CDR3 coding DNA: TGTGCCAGCAGTGATGAGGGACGATACAGCTACACCTTC. This gives the protein CASSDEGRYSYTF.

This clonotype was counted a few times. V gene TRBV14 combines with J gene TRBJ2-1, with D tentatively TRBD1 (6 bases). Germline loops: CDR1 SGHDN, CDR2 FVKESK. The V gene lost 4 bases and the J gene lost 7 bases, with 17 bases spanning the gap. This CDR3 has 15 amino acids. The CDR3, as DNA: TGTGCCAGCAGCCCGATCGACAGGTTCCAGAATGAGCAGTTCTTC. It is translated as CASSPIDRFQNEQFF.

This clonotype has only a few counts. The chain employs TRBV10-1 and TRBJ2-4, with D possibly being TRBD1 or TRBD2 (5 bases each). CDR3 length: 16 residues. Per the germline V gene, CDR1 is WNHNN and CDR2 is SYGVQD (reference sequence). The V end was cut by 4 bases, the J end by 3 bases, with 16 bases between. The CDR3 DNA is TGCGCCAGCAGTGTGGGGCCGGCCGGGGACAAAAACATTCAGTACTTC. This encodes CASSVGPAGDKNIQYF.

This clonotype was counted only a few times. This chain joins TRBV4-1 and TRBJ1-1, with D unclear. The V and J ends lost 1 base and 2 bases respectively, with 14 bases between them. CDR3 length: 16 amino acids. Germline assignment: CDR1 MGHRA and CDR2 YSYEKL. The CDR3 DNA sequence: TGCGCCAGCAGCCAAGTCTTTATCAGCAGAAACACTGAAGCTTTCTTT. This gives the protein CASSQVFISRNTEAFF.

This chain connects TRBV4-1 to TRBJ1-2; 9 bases match TRBD1. Per germline, CDR1 MGHRA and CDR2 YSYEKL. The CDR3 covers 16 residues. The ends lost 2 bases at V and 0 bases at J; junction bases unmatched: 4. The CDR3 sequence: CASSQPGTGTNYGYTF. In DNA, the CDR3 is TGCGCCAGCAGCCAACCCGGGACAGGGACTAACTATGGCTACACCTTC.

This clonotype has just a few counts. DNA for the CDR3: TGCAGTGCTAGATGGATAGGGAACACAGATACGCAGTATTTT. As protein: CSARWIGNTDTQYF. This chain links TRBV20-1 with TRBJ2-3; D gene uncertain. The germline V and J ends were trimmed by 2 bases and 2 bases, with 11 bases remaining between them. Looked up from germline, CDR1 is DFQATT and CDR2 is SNEGSKA (reference sequence). The CDR3 is 14 amino acids.

The chain joins TRBV5-1 to TRBJ2-5; 8 bases map to TRBD1. The junction had 7 bases not matched to a gene; V was cut back by 1 base and J by 5 bases. Germline V gene data show CDR1 as SGHRS and CDR2 as YFSETQ. The length of the CDR3 is 15 residues. Here the CDR3 DNA reads TGCGCCAGCAGCTTGCCCGGGACAGGCGGCGAGACCCAGTACTTC. Translated: CASSLPGTGGETQYF.